These 22 T cell receptor beta chains were all obtained from the same sample, sequenced in a study of T cells after yellow fever vaccination. Using its own MiXCR run on the 5' RACE reads, TCRdb lists one record per CDR3 protein. The table records 450,000 to 650,000 distinct CDR3 sequences, 20% to 25% of them present only once. Sample: PBMCs, taken roughly 20 days after the first yellow fever vaccination. The receptor source for this set is a young man who received the YFV17D yellow fever vaccine.

This clonotype was picked up a small number of times. This rearrangement joins TRBV9 to TRBJ2-2, with D perhaps given as TRBD1 or TRBD2 (5 bases each). Trimming took off 6 bases at V and 2 bases at J, with 14 bases between the two ends. Germline CDR1 is SGDLS and CDR2 is YYNGEE. This CDR3 contains 15 residues. The CDR3 here is CASTLRGANTGELFF. DNA for the CDR3: TGTGCCAGCACCCTAAGAGGGGCTAACACCGGGGAGCTGTTTTTT. Supplemented by reference TRBV9 and TRBJ2-2, the full variable domain reads DSGVTQTPKHLITATGQRVTLRCSPRSGDLSVYWYQQSLDQGLQFLIQYYNGEERAKGNILERFSAQQFPDLHSELNLSSLELGDSALYFCASTLRGANTGELFFGEGSRLTVL.

The chain employs TRBV21-1 and TRBJ2-1. TRBV21-1 constitutes a pseudogene. The CDR3 length is 14 residues. CDR3 sequence reads: CASSKAERGNEQFF. The DNA for the CDR3 is TGTGCCAGCAGCAAAGCCGAGCGAGGCAATGAGCAGTTCTTC.

This clonotype was observed a few times. The chain couples TRBV7-9 to TRBJ2-5; tentatively, D is TRBD1 (5 bases). The V end lost 5 bases, the J end lost 0 bases, and 10 bases lay between the germline ends. The CDR3 runs 14 residues. CDR1 and CDR2 from the germline V gene are SEHNR and FQNEAQ (reference sequence). The CDR3 loop reads CASSTPRDQETQYF. Written as DNA, the CDR3 is TGTGCCAGCAGCACCCCCAGGGACCAAGAGACCCAGTACTTC.

The chain's CDR3 is CASSLRLAGGPADTQYF. The CDR3 DNA reads TGTGCCAGCAGCCTCCGACTAGCGGGGGGGCCTGCAGATACGCAGTATTTT. This chain uses TRBV7-9 with TRBJ2-3; 14 bases line up with TRBD2. This CDR3 has 17 amino acids. Losses at the gene ends were 5 bases for V and 4 bases for J; bases not matched to a gene: 8. Per germline, CDR1 SEHNR and CDR2 FQNEAQ (reference sequence).

There are many counts of this clonotype. This sequence joins TRBV5-1 and TRBJ2-1, with TRBD2 matching over 9 bases. Germline V lookup: CDR1 SGHRS, CDR2 YFSETQ. The CDR3 is made up of 14 amino acids. V lost 0 bases and J lost 9; bases outside the gene matches: 4. DNA of the CDR3: TGCGCCAGCAGCTTGGCTAGCGGGGAGAGTGAGCAGTTCTTC. Protein: CASSLASGESEQFF.

V is TRBV20-1 and J is TRBJ1-2; 9 nucleotides line up with TRBD1. Per the germline V gene, CDR1 is DFQATT and CDR2 is SNEGSKA (reference sequence). The CDR3 covers 12 residues. The junction had 2 bases not matched to a gene; V was cut back by 6 bases and J by 3 bases. The CDR3 region has the DNA TGCAGTGCAGGGGACAGGGACTATGGCTACACCTTC. Its translation is CSAGDRDYGYTF.

This rearrangement joins TRBV10-3 to TRBJ2-7; the D is unclear. The CDR3 has 12 amino acids. The V end lost 8 bases, the J end lost 0 bases, and 8 bases lay between the germline ends. The germline CDR1 and CDR2 sequences are ENHRY and SYGVKD. This chain's CDR3 is CAIAPGSYEQYF. The CDR3 bases are TGTGCCATCGCCCCCGGCTCCTACGAGCAGTACTTC.

This clonotype was found many times. This chain uses TRBV7-2 with TRBJ2-5, with 10 positions matching TRBD2. This CDR3 is 15 amino acids long. The trim removed 4 bases at V and 5 bases at J, leaving 7 bases unmatched. The germline V gene has CDR1 SGHTA and CDR2 FQGNSA. The CDR3 nucleotides read TGTGCCAGCAGCTCACCGGGACTAGCGATGGAGACCCAGTACTTC. It translates to CASSSPGLAMETQYF.

This clonotype was picked up a small number of times. This rearrangement joins TRBV27 to TRBJ1-5, with TRBD1 as a possible D gene (6 bases). Trimming pared 0 bases from V and 2 bases from J, leaving 8 bases between. Germline-derived CDR1 and CDR2 are MNHEY and SMNVEV (reference sequence). This CDR3 spans 15 amino acids. For the CDR3, the DNA is TGTGCCAGCAGTTTATCAACAGGGCGCAATCAGCCCCAGCATTTT. Translation gives CASSLSTGRNQPQHF.

The chain couples TRBV5-6 to TRBJ2-5; 7 bases are shared with TRBD2. The germline V gene encodes CDR1 SGHDT and CDR2 YYEEEE. Unmatched junction bases numbered 6, after V lost 4 bases and J lost 9 bases. CDR3 length: 12 residues. Here the CDR3 reads CASSHTGGPQYF. CDR3 bases: TGTGCCAGCAGCCACACGGGGGGACCCCAGTACTTC. The variable domain in full, completed from reference TRBV5-6 and TRBJ2-5, reads DAGVTQSPTHLIKTRGQQVTLRCSPKSGHDTVSWYQQALGQGPQFIFQYYEEEERQRGNFPDRFSGHQFPNYSSELNVNALLLGDSALYLCASSHTGGPQYFGPGTRLLVL.

J is TRBJ2-5 and V is TRBV7-2; TRBD2 aligns across 12 bases. The CDR3 runs to 17 residues. J gave up 1 base and V 1 base, and 4 bases lay outside the gene matches. CDR1 is SGHTA and CDR2 is FQGNSA in the germline V gene. The CDR3 bases are TGTGCCAGCAGCTTAGGATTACTAGCGGGGGGCCAAGAGACCCAGTACTTC. Translation: CASSLGLLAGGQETQYF.

This chain links TRBV7-8 with TRBJ2-5, with D perhaps matching TRBD2 (7 bases). Trimming stripped 0 bases from V and 9 bases from J, with 17 bases between. There are 15 residues in the CDR3. Germline V CDR1 and CDR2: SGHVS, FQNEAQ. The CDR3 is CASSLARIWEGAQYF. The CDR3 bases are TGTGCCAGCAGCTTAGCGCGGATTTGGGAGGGGGCCCAGTACTTC.

A few counts support this clonotype. The chain is built from TRBV7-2 and TRBJ1-4; maybe TRBD1 (5 bases). V lost 4 bases to trimming and J lost 0 bases, with 12 bases between them. Germline CDR1 and CDR2: SGHTA and FQGNSA. The CDR3 sequence is 16 residues long. This CDR3 is CASSSHGAATNEKLFF. The CDR3 nucleotides are TGTGCCAGCAGCTCCCACGGGGCTGCAACTAATGAAAAACTGTTTTTT.

This clonotype was found many times. The chain uses TRBV7-2 and TRBJ2-3; D remains unclear. Trimming took 5 bases from V and 1 from J, leaving 4 bases between them. The CDR3 has 12 residues. CDR1 and CDR2 (germline): SGHTA, FQGNSA. DNA for the CDR3: TGTGCCAGCAGCCAACGCACAGATACGCAGTATTTT. Protein: CASSQRTDTQYF.

The rearrangement uses TRBV20-1 and TRBJ2-1; D might be TRBD2 (6 bases). The germline V and J ends were trimmed by 7 bases and 8 bases, with 15 bases remaining between them. CDR3 length: 12 amino acids. The germline V gene encodes CDR1 DFQATT and CDR2 SNEGSKA (reference sequence). In DNA, the CDR3 is TGCAGTGTTCGCCGCTCGGGGGATGAGCAGTTCTTC. It encodes CSVRRSGDEQFF.

The chain links TRBV29-1 to TRBJ2-5; D ambiguous. Looked up from germline, CDR1 is SQVTM and CDR2 is ANQGSEA. This CDR3 region has 13 residues. V was shortened by 4 bases and J by 1 base, with 10 bases between the two germline ends. CDR3 sequence (DNA): TGCAGCGTTGCGAGAGGCACCCAAGAGACCCAGTACTTC. This translates into CSVARGTQETQYF.

The sample holds a few counts of this clonotype. This rearrangement joins TRBV12-3 or TRBV12-4 to TRBJ2-7, with D perhaps given as TRBD1 or TRBD2 (5 bases each). CDR3 length equals 16 residues. V was shortened by 4 bases and J by 3 bases, with 19 bases between the two germline ends. CDR3 in amino acids: CASSSESGRRNYEQYF. Here the CDR3 DNA reads TGTGCCAGCAGTTCTGAATCGGGACGTAGGAACTACGAGCAGTACTTC.

This chain uses TRBV5-4 with TRBJ1-2, with TRBD1 identical over 9 bases. Germline V gene lookup returns CDR1 SGHNT and CDR2 YYREEE (reference sequence). The CDR3 loop spans 14 amino acids. J gave up 7 bases and V 4 bases, and 8 bases lay outside the gene matches. CDR3 in DNA: TGTGCCAGCAGCCGACAGGGGGAGAGGTTTGGCTACACCTTC. Its protein is CASSRQGERFGYTF.

This clonotype was counted a few times. This chain joins TRBV4-3 and TRBJ2-5, with 7 bases lining up with TRBD2. V trimming: 3 bases; J trimming: 5 bases; junction bases outside the gene matches: 21. The CDR3 has 19 residues. Germline V gene lookup returns CDR1 LGHNA and CDR2 YSLEER. DNA for the CDR3: TGCGCCAGCAGCCATCTAAAAACCGATGGGAGCGGGGCCCGGGAGACCCAGTACTTC. Its translation is CASSHLKTDGSGARETQYF.

This clonotype was seen a few times. The chain links TRBV24-1 to TRBJ2-3, with D tentatively TRBD2 (5 bases). The ends were cut back, 4 bases at V and 0 bases at J, with 13 bases in the middle. This CDR3 has 16 residues. From germline, CDR1 is KGHDR and CDR2 SFDVKD. CDR3 residues: CATSEGRSASTDTQYF. As DNA, the CDR3 is TGTGCCACCAGTGAGGGGAGATCCGCTAGCACAGATACGCAGTATTTT.

The chain employs TRBV10-3 and TRBJ2-7; D is undetermined. Trimming removed 0 bases at V and 2 bases at J, with 8 bases between. CDR3 size: 14 residues. Per germline, CDR1 ENHRY and CDR2 SYGVKD. The CDR3 is CAISESGDAYEQYF. In nucleotides, the CDR3 is TGTGCCATCAGTGAGTCTGGCGATGCCTACGAGCAGTACTTC.

The rearrangement uses TRBV15 and TRBJ2-1; D may be TRBD1 (5 bases). The V end lost 5 bases, the J end lost 2 bases, and 13 bases lay between the germline ends. Per the germline V gene, CDR1 is LNHNV and CDR2 is YYDKDF (reference sequence). The CDR3 sequence is 15 residues long. CDR3 region: CATSGIRGTYNEQFF. The CDR3 nucleotides are TGTGCCACCAGCGGGATAAGGGGAACCTACAATGAGCAGTTCTTC.